These 2 T cell receptor beta chains were sequenced from one sample in a study of monozygotic twins with inflammatory bowel disease. TCRdb reprocessed the 5' RACE reads; each CDR3 protein has one entry and no DNA is given. The record lists about 380,000 distinct CDR3 sequences, of which the ten most abundant hold 2.6%. The sequencing sample was made of blood. The receptors stem from a human donor with ulcerative colitis or Crohn's disease, or a healthy co-twin of an affected twin (not recorded which).

The rearrangement links TRBV27 to TRBJ2-1. The CDR3 is made up of 13 amino acids. Germline CDR1 and CDR2: MNHEY and SMNVEV (reference sequence). The chain's CDR3 is CASSAYTYNEQFF.

The chain joins TRBV6-2 or TRBV6-3 to TRBJ1-2. The CDR3 runs to 13 residues. Germline V gene data show CDR1 as MNHEY and CDR2 as SVGEGT. This CDR3 reads CASSPRSIYGYTF.